This T cell receptor beta chain is drawn from a study of cytomegalovirus exposure and HLA in healthy donors. Points from the study as a whole: The majority of TCR sequences were rare, yet some public TCRs appeared in many donors. It was confirmed in vitro that a few of the CMV-associated chains were specific for CMV antigens.

About this clone: Its antigen remains unknown.

This table comes from immunoSEQ multiplex PCR, and its TCRdb copy is limited to in-frame clones, with some not included. This sample yields 65,000 to 80,000 clones, of which approximately 94% are seen a single time; 1.9% belongs to the top ten. CDR1 is SGHTA, CDR2 FQGNSA, per germline. V lost 0 bases and J 9 bases, leaving 12 bases between the germline ends. The CDR3 loop spans 14 amino acids. Sequencing was done on a sample of PBMCs. The TCR originated in a woman in her late teens or twenties in good health and CMV-seropositive. The chain employs TRBV7-2 and TRBJ2-1; D is uncertain. CDR3 loop: CASSLAILFGEQFF. CDR3 sequence (DNA): TGTGCCAGCAGCTTAGCGATACTCTTTGGTGAGCAGTTCTTC. The complete variable domain, with remaining parts taken from reference TRBV7-2 and TRBJ2-1, reads GAGVSQSPSNKVTEKGKDVELRCDPISGHTALYWYRQSLGQGLEFLIYFQGNSAPDKSGLPSDRFSAERTGGSVSTLTIQRTQQEDSAVYLCASSLAILFGEQFFGPGTRLTVL.